Each of the 21 T cell receptor beta chains below was sequenced from the same sample in a study of identical twins. Each CDR3 protein gets one entry after TCRdb re-called the 5' RACE reads with MiXCR. The table lists 230,000 or so distinct CDR3 sequences, approximately 8.3% of them singletons. The same sample was also studied in work on yellow fever vaccine responses in identical twins.

Sequenced material: CD8+ T cells sorted from blood. The receptor source for this set is a young woman in good health.

This clonotype has a count of ten or more. The CDR3, as DNA: TGCAGCGGGGGGGGCCTGGGCTACAATGAGCAGTTCTTC. Amino acid sequence: CSGGGLGYNEQFF. V usage is TRBV29-1 and J usage is TRBJ2-1; TRBD2 might be the D (7 bases). The CDR3 contains 13 residues. CDR1 and CDR2 (germline): SQVTM, ANQGSEA. Between the trimmed V and J ends, which lost 7 bases and 3 bases, there was a span of 13 bases.

V usage is TRBV7-9 and J usage is TRBJ2-5; D is uncertain. Germline V gives CDR1 SEHNR, CDR2 FQNEAQ (reference sequence). V dropped 6 bases and J dropped 1 base, with 12 bases sitting between them. The CDR3 extends over 14 amino acids. The CDR3 reads CASSDPSLQETQYF. CDR3 in DNA: TGTGCCAGCAGTGACCCCAGCCTCCAAGAGACCCAGTACTTC.

V usage is TRBV7-2 and J usage is TRBJ1-2; possibly TRBD1 for D (5 bases). The CDR3 is 14 amino acids. Trimming took 4 bases from V and 3 from J, leaving 12 bases between them. The germline gives CDR1 SGHTA, CDR2 FQGNSA. This chain's CDR3 is CASSSNQGDYGYTF. CDR3 in DNA: TGTGCCAGCAGCTCTAACCAGGGAGACTATGGCTACACCTTC.

The V call is TRBV19, the J call TRBJ2-3; D tentatively reads TRBD1 or TRBD2 (6 bases each). The CDR3 spans 15 residues. Germline lookup yields CDR1 LNHDA and CDR2 SQIVND (reference sequence). V gave up 3 bases and J gave up 0 bases, with 10 bases separating them. CDR3 nucleotide sequence: TGTGCCAGTAGTATCGGGGGCTCTAGCACAGATACGCAGTATTTT. Protein: CASSIGGSSTDTQYF.

This clonotype was detected many times. This chain links TRBV18 with TRBJ2-1; D perhaps matches TRBD2 (5 bases). The CDR3 length is 12 residues. Trimming stripped 1 base from V and 10 bases from J, with 8 bases between. Germline lookup yields CDR1 KGHSH and CDR2 LQKENI. For the CDR3, the DNA is TGTGCCAGCTCACCACGGAGGATGGAGCAGTTCTTC. Its translation: CASSPRRMEQFF.

This clonotype occurred many times. The rearrangement uses TRBV27 and TRBJ2-3, with 12 bases fitting TRBD2. The CDR3 loop spans 15 amino acids. With V trimmed by 4 bases and J by 6 bases, 5 bases remained unmatched. CDR1 MNHEY and CDR2 SMNVEV come from the germline V gene (reference sequence). The CDR3 protein is CASSSRLAGVDTQYF. The CDR3 nucleotides are TGTGCCAGCAGTTCCAGACTAGCGGGGGTCGATACGCAGTATTTT.

A few counts support this clonotype. This chain uses TRBV12-3 or TRBV12-4 with TRBJ2-1; D unclear. CDR3 length: 14 amino acids. Trimming stripped 6 bases from V and 8 bases from J, with 17 bases between. In DNA form, the CDR3 reads TGTGCCAGCAGCCGAAGGATAGGCCTCCATGAGCAGTTCTTC. It specifies CASSRRIGLHEQFF.

At least ten counts were recorded for this clonotype. The chain has TRBV12-3 or TRBV12-4 and TRBJ2-7; TRBD1 matches at 9 bases. The CDR3 sequence is 14 residues long. V lost 6 bases and J lost 5; bases outside the gene matches: 8. The DNA of the CDR3 is TGTGCCAGCAGCCCGGCAACAGGGGGCAACGAGCAGTACTTC. Its protein product is CASSPATGGNEQYF.

This clonotype was seen only a few times. At one of its ends the junction is not consistent with the germline gene, which may arise from a read error. The rearrangement links TRBV16 to TRBJ2-7; 8 bases match TRBD1. The CDR3 is 13 residues long. The germline V gene encodes CDR1 KGHSY and CDR2 FQNENV. The CDR3 DNA sequence: TGTGCCAGCAGCCAATCCCCGGACAGGGCTTGGAACTTC. Translation gives CASSQSPDRAWNF.

This clonotype showed up just a few times. The chain carries TRBV7-9 and TRBJ2-1, with D possibly matching TRBD2 (5 bases). CDR3 length equals 14 residues. V was trimmed by 0 bases and J by 2 bases, leaving 5 bases between them. Germline V gene lookup returns CDR1 SEHNR and CDR2 FQNEAQ (reference sequence). Here the CDR3 reads CASSLAEAYNEQFF. DNA of the CDR3: TGTGCCAGCAGCTTAGCGGAGGCCTACAATGAGCAGTTCTTC.

This clonotype was counted many times. The rearrangement joins TRBV10-3 to TRBJ1-6; D might be TRBD1 (5 bases). In germline, CDR1 is ENHRY, CDR2 SYGVKD. V was cut by 3 bases and J by 5 bases, with 11 bases left in between. The CDR3 runs to 15 residues. The CDR3 DNA reads as TGTGCCATCAGTGAATGGGGGAGCGATAATTCACCCCTCCACTTT. Translating gives CAISEWGSDNSPLHF.

This clonotype has at least ten counts. The junction departs from germline at one end; a sequencing error may be responsible. The chain links TRBV12-3 or TRBV12-4 to TRBJ2-1; no clear D. The CDR3 length is 14 residues. CDR3 in DNA: TGTGCCAGCAGTTTGAGTAGCTCCTACATTGAGCAGTTCTTC. Amino acid sequence: CASSLSSSYIEQFF.

This clonotype showed up just a few times. The rearrangement uses TRBV10-3 and TRBJ1-1, with D perhaps matching TRBD1 (5 bases). The CDR3 is 14 residues long. Deletions cut 7 bases from V and 4 bases from J, with 16 bases between. CDR1 is ENHRY and CDR2 is SYGVKD in the germline V gene. CDR3 sequence: CAIIATQGSTEAFF. CDR3 DNA sequence: TGTGCCATCATTGCCACTCAGGGCTCCACTGAAGCTTTCTTT.

This clonotype was observed many times. V gene TRBV20-1 combines with J gene TRBJ2-7; maybe TRBD2 (5 bases). Germline lookup yields CDR1 DFQATT and CDR2 SNEGSKA (reference sequence). Trimming shortened V by 5 bases and J by 4 bases, and 15 bases separated the two germline ends. The CDR3 is 13 amino acids. CDR3 sequence reads: CSASLEEGYEQYF. CDR3 DNA sequence: TGCAGTGCTTCCCTTGAAGAGGGATACGAGCAGTACTTC.

The gene calls are TRBV12-3 or TRBV12-4 and TRBJ2-5, with 7 positions matching TRBD2. V was pared by 6 bases and J by 1 base, with 11 bases of the junction left unmatched. This CDR3 spans 16 amino acids. The CDR3 bases are TGTGCCAGCAGCCCGTGGGAACTAGCGAGCCAAGAGACCCAGTACTTC. The encoded protein is CASSPWELASQETQYF.

This clonotype has more than one count but fewer than ten. J is TRBJ2-1 and V is TRBV21-1; the listed D gene, TRBD1, was not tested against the DNA. TRBV21-1 is a pseudogene. The CDR3 is made up of 16 amino acids. The CDR3 region has the DNA TGTGCCAGCAGCAAACGAGGCGGGGGACCTCACAATGAGCAGTTCTTC. This encodes CASSKRGGGPHNEQFF.

This clonotype was found a few times. The chain has TRBV20-1 and TRBJ2-7, with TRBD2 as a possible D gene (5 bases). V was trimmed by 0 bases and J by 4 bases, leaving 13 bases between them. The length of the CDR3 is 14 residues. Germline CDR1 is DFQATT and CDR2 is SNEGSKA (reference sequence). CDR3 sequence: CSARDLLGGYEQYF. DNA of the CDR3: TGCAGTGCTAGAGATTTACTAGGCGGTTACGAGCAGTACTTC.

This clonotype came up a few times. CDR3 DNA sequence: TGTGCCAGCAGCCTCGAACGACAGGACGGGGGGCAGTACTTC. As protein: CASSLERQDGGQYF. The V and J genes are TRBV7-9 and TRBJ2-7; D possibly matches TRBD1 or TRBD2 (6 bases each). V was cut by 5 bases and J by 9 bases, with 20 bases left in between. The CDR3 runs to 14 residues. Germline V CDR1 and CDR2: SEHNR, FQNEAQ (reference sequence).

This clonotype was picked up a small number of times. The chain uses TRBV4-2 and TRBJ2-5; weak D call: TRBD1 (5 bases). Trimming left V 0 bases short and J 1 base short, with 9 bases between. Germline values: CDR1 LGHNA, CDR2 YNFKEQ. CDR3 length: 15 residues. Written as DNA, the CDR3 is TGTGCCAGCAGCCAAGAAACAGGCCCCCAAGAGACCCAGTACTTC. Protein: CASSQETGPQETQYF.

The chain is built from TRBV7-2 and TRBJ2-7; D may correspond to TRBD1 or TRBD2 (5 bases each). This CDR3 region has 14 residues. Germline CDR1 SGHTA, CDR2 FQGNSA. Between the trimmed V and J ends, which lost 4 bases and 1 base, there was a span of 11 bases. In DNA form, the CDR3 reads TGTGCCAGCAGCTCGGCCGGGGCATCCTACGAGCAGTACTTC. Protein: CASSSAGASYEQYF.

This clonotype occurred many times. V gene TRBV20-1 combines with J gene TRBJ1-3, with D hard to call. The CDR3 loop spans 15 amino acids. Germline V lookup: CDR1 DFQATT, CDR2 SNEGSKA (reference sequence). Trimming stripped 0 bases from V and 0 bases from J, with 9 bases between. CDR3 sequence (DNA): TGCAGTGCTAGAGATTTCGGAATCTCTGGAAACACCATATATTTT. This sequence encodes CSARDFGISGNTIYF.